Sequencing of this T cell receptor (beta chain) was carried out in a study of blood T cell repertoires in COVID-19 (dated by TCRdb to the early 2020s). With regard to the full study: Samples from collaborators originated in the United States, Italy and Spain and spanned both the acute and convalescent phases of COVID-19. Where HLA class I and class II types were available, the types were taken from metadata supplied by the sample provider, not from assay-based typing. Nearly every sample came with metadata listing a de-identified subject ID, COVID-19 status, age in years and sex. The material from the prospective study consisted of cDNA or gDNA derived from T cells, B-cell-depleted T cells, or PBMCs. Samples came from the ongoing ImmuneRACE study (first 160 participants) plus 1,254 subjects from 6 global collaborators. The repertoires were released in a freely available public database intended as a resource for research on the immune response to SARS-CoV-2. Deeply sampled blood TCRbeta repertoires from subjects exposed to, actively infected with, or recovered from COVID-19 were included in the dataset. What the study reported, not specific to this receptor: Clinical and demographic metadata were provided uncurated, with the amount varying by source and participant.

TCRbeta CDR3 regions were amplified from genomic DNA by means of the immunoSEQ Assay, a bias-controlled multiplex PCR. Per the authors' processing: Nucleated cell counts per sample were estimated from amplification of reference gene primers within the assay. To quantify the absolute abundance of each unique TCRbeta CDR3 rearrangement, sequence reads were collapsed and filtered. For each sample, productive Simpson clonality was calculated by taking the square root of Simpson's diversity index across productive rearrangements. In TCRdb, the immuneACCESS table is reduced to in-frame sequences with V and J assigned. These tables do not hold every clone; where another copy was compared, an unresolved V gene accounts for under half, and the others remain unexplained. V and J calls and clone size are those listed in that table; D and trimming were worked out from the DNA. In this sample the table shows 300,000 to 400,000 clones, around 89% of which occur a single time. The ten largest clones take up about 1.5% of the sample.

Only one count was recorded for this clone. The specificity of this receptor is unknown. The record has no base qualities; no much larger clone is one base away. Measured from the cysteine to the valine, the CDR3 is 12 residues long. The retained sequence is limited to the CDR3, 36 bases, with the frame set at the first base. V sheds 8 bases and J sheds 4 bases, leaving 12 bases between their ends. CDR1 is given as MNHEY and CDR2 as SVGAGI, both from the germline V gene. One collaborating source in Seattle enrolled patients while the patients were actively infected and followed the patients over time throughout the course of disease. The collaborating institutions used their own protocols to collect whole blood in K2EDTA tubes. Collaborator samples were shipped for TCRbeta analysis as frozen whole blood, isolated PBMCs, or DNA extracted from either sample type.

The sample was peripheral blood. The V and J segments used are TRBV6-5 and TRBJ2-7; TRBD1 could be the D gene, as 6 bases match. The origin of this receptor is a woman aged 30 to 39 with COVID-19, enrolled during active disease. The DNA reads as follows: TGTGCCAGCCGGGACACTAAATACGAGCAGTACGTC. This translates into CASRDTKYEQYV.